A single sample gave rise to the 26 T cell receptor beta chains below, sequenced in a study of blood T cell repertoires in COVID-19. Sequencing was performed with immunoSEQ multiplex PCR; in TCRdb, only in-frame clones are kept and a portion is missing. Of about 170,000 clones in the sample, about four fifths were seen once. The sample comprised peripheral blood. The receptors were sampled from an elderly woman with acute or convalescent COVID-19.

The chain recombines TRBV7-8 with TRBJ1-1; a weak D match, TRBD1 (5 bases). The CDR3 runs 14 residues. The germline V and J ends were trimmed by 5 bases and 4 bases, with 14 bases remaining between them. Germline V gene data show CDR1 as SGHVS and CDR2 as FQNEAQ. The CDR3, as DNA: TGTGCCAGCAGCCGGGCGCAGGGTGGCACTGAAGCTTTCTTT. It translates to CASSRAQGGTEAFF.

The chain is built from TRBV28 and TRBJ1-2; D remains unclear. Germline lookup yields CDR1 MDHEN and CDR2 SYDVKM. CDR3 size: 15 residues. Between the trimmed V and J ends, which lost 6 bases and 2 bases, there was a span of 16 bases. As DNA, the CDR3 is TGTGCCAGCAGATCCTACGCGGGCGGGAACTATGGCTACACCTTC. Its protein is CASRSYAGGNYGYTF.

This chain uses TRBV19 with TRBJ1-6, with TRBD1 matching 7 bases. CDR1 is LNHDA, CDR2 SQIVND, per germline (reference sequence). V was clipped by 3 bases and J by 7 bases; unmatched bases: 6. The CDR3 is made up of 15 amino acids. This CDR3 reads CASSMGRGRNSPLHF. CDR3 coding DNA: TGTGCCAGTAGTATGGGCAGGGGGAGAAATTCACCCCTCCACTTT.

The chain carries TRBV29-1 and TRBJ2-7, with a weak D call TRBD1 (6 bases). The CDR3 totals 13 residues. Germline CDR1 is SQVTM and CDR2 is ANQGSEA. Trimming pared 5 bases from V and 1 base from J, leaving 12 bases between. Here the CDR3 reads CSVCWQGSYEQYF. The DNA for the CDR3 is TGCAGCGTTTGCTGGCAGGGGTCCTACGAGCAGTACTTC.

The chain carries TRBV9 and TRBJ2-2; 9 bases match TRBD2. Germline V gene sequence: CDR1 SGDLS, CDR2 YYNGEE. The CDR3 runs to 19 residues. After removal of 1 base from V and 0 bases from J, the junction contained 10 bases not matched to a gene. CDR3 in amino acids: CASSVKSGGPITNTGELFF. DNA of the CDR3: TGTGCCAGCAGCGTAAAAAGCGGGGGGCCAATAACGAACACCGGGGAGCTGTTTTTT.

The V gene is TRBV30, the J gene TRBJ1-4; TRBD1 is a possible D gene (6 bases). This CDR3 is 16 amino acids long. Germline V gives CDR1 GTSNPN, CDR2 SVGIG (reference sequence). V shed 2 bases and J shed 4 bases, with 17 bases lying between them. In DNA, the CDR3 is TGTGCCTGGAGTCAAAAGGGCGGGGGGCGTAATGAAAAACTGTTTTTT. Translation: CAWSQKGGGRNEKLFF.

This chain joins TRBV19 and TRBJ2-7; weak D call: TRBD1 (6 bases). This CDR3 is 15 amino acids long. Trimming took off 6 bases at V and 2 bases at J, with 17 bases between the two ends. Germline V gene data show CDR1 as LNHDA and CDR2 as SQIVND (reference sequence). The CDR3 loop reads CASSNQGGYTYEQYF. The DNA of the CDR3 is TGTGCCAGTAGCAACCAAGGGGGTTATACCTACGAGCAGTACTTC.

The rearrangement joins TRBV12-5 to TRBJ1-5; 9 bases align to TRBD1. The CDR3 is made up of 16 amino acids. Germline lookup yields CDR1 LGHNT and CDR2 FRNRAP. The trim removed 0 bases at V and 4 bases at J, leaving 4 bases unmatched. For the CDR3, the DNA is TGTGCTAGTGGTTTGGTACGGGGACAGGGAAATCAGCCCCAGCATTTT. Translating gives CASGLVRGQGNQPQHF.

The V call is TRBV7-9, the J call TRBJ1-2; the D gene is possibly TRBD1 (5 bases). CDR3 length equals 14 residues. Germline CDR1 reads SEHNR; CDR2 reads FQNEAQ (reference sequence). Trimming pared 5 bases from V and 6 bases from J, leaving 16 bases between. The DNA of the CDR3 is TGTGCCAGCAGCCCCAACATGGGGGGAGATGGCTACACCTTC. Amino acid sequence: CASSPNMGGDGYTF.

The chain joins TRBV11-2 to TRBJ2-7; 7 nucleotides agree with TRBD1. CDR1 is SGHAT, CDR2 FQNNGV, per germline. The ends lost 4 bases at V and 9 bases at J; junction bases unmatched: 12. This CDR3 is built from 14 residues. The CDR3 DNA reads TGTGCCAGCAGCTCGAATCTCGGACAGGAGCGGCAGTACTTC. The encoded protein is CASSSNLGQERQYF.

The genes are TRBV6-2 or TRBV6-3 and TRBJ2-3; D may be TRBD1 (5 bases). Germline V gives CDR1 MNHEY, CDR2 SVGEGT. The V and J ends lost 2 bases and 0 bases respectively, with 12 bases between them. The CDR3 sequence is 16 residues long. In nucleotides, the CDR3 is TGTGCCAGCAGTTACGCTGGGGCGCGAAGCACAGATACGCAGTATTTT. Protein: CASSYAGARSTDTQYF.

The chain uses TRBV23-1 and TRBJ2-1; D remains ambiguous. TRBV23-1 is an ORF; its function is uncertain. This CDR3 is built from 16 residues. V shed 0 bases and J shed 5 bases, with 14 bases lying between them. The CDR3 is CASSQSGRPENNEQFF. In DNA form, the CDR3 reads TGCGCCAGCAGTCAATCGGGCAGGCCTGAAAACAATGAGCAGTTCTTC.

J is TRBJ2-2 and V is TRBV4-1, with 7 bases matching TRBD1. CDR3 size: 15 residues. The J segment lost 5 bases and the V segment lost 4 bases, leaving 7 bases of the junction unmatched. Germline loops: CDR1 MGHRA, CDR2 YSYEKL. Written as DNA, the CDR3 is TGCGCCAGCAGCCTTGACAGGGTTGGGACCGGGGAGCTGTTTTTT. It codes for CASSLDRVGTGELFF.

This clone has ten or more counts. The gene calls are TRBV30 and TRBJ1-4; 8 nucleotides agree with TRBD1. With 8 bases clipped from V and 8 bases from J, the junction kept 10 bases outside the gene matches. The CDR3 totals 13 residues. Looked up from germline, CDR1 is GTSNPN and CDR2 is SVGIG (reference sequence). The CDR3 bases are TGTGCCCACCAGGGGGCTACAGGGGAAAAACTGTTTTTT. It encodes CAHQGATGEKLFF.

CDR3 residues: CASSSSGTSGLSSYEQYF. DNA of the CDR3: TGTGCCAGCAGCTCCTCCGGGACTAGCGGCCTTTCCTCCTACGAGCAGTACTTC. The rearrangement joins TRBV7-9 to TRBJ2-7, with TRBD2 identical over 11 bases. Germline V gene sequence: CDR1 SEHNR, CDR2 FQNEAQ (reference sequence). The CDR3 is 18 amino acids. V dropped 4 bases and J dropped 0; count of bases not matched to a gene: 11.

The chain has TRBV11-3 and TRBJ2-5; 7 bases fit TRBD2. V was pared by 3 bases and J by 2 bases, with 6 bases of the junction left unmatched. Germline lookup yields CDR1 SGHNT and CDR2 YENEEA. The CDR3 has 15 amino acids. The CDR3 here is CASSFGRGWQETQYF. The DNA for the CDR3 is TGTGCCAGCAGCTTCGGGCGGGGGTGGCAAGAGACCCAGTACTTC.

The table lists this clone with a count of one. This sequence joins TRBV11-2 and TRBJ2-7; TRBD2 matches at 8 bases. This CDR3 has 14 residues. Germline values: CDR1 SGHAT, CDR2 FQNNGV. Trimming took 3 bases from V and 4 from J; bases not matched to a gene: 5. DNA of the CDR3: TGTGCCAGCAGCTTTAATGAGCGGGGGTACGAGCAGTACTTC. The encoded protein is CASSFNERGYEQYF. Full variable domain (rest looked up from reference TRBV11-2 and TRBJ2-7): EAGVAQSPRYKIIEKRQSVAFWCNPISGHATLYWYQQILGQGPKLLIQFQNNGVVDDSQLPKDRFSAERLKGVDSTLKIQPAKLEDSAVYLCASSFNERGYEQYFGPGTRLTVT.

The J gene is TRBJ1-6, the V gene TRBV6-2 or TRBV6-3; the match to TRBD1 covers 9 bases. Losses at the gene ends were 7 bases for V and 7 bases for J; bases not matched to a gene: 5. Germline CDR1 and CDR2: MNHEY and SVGEGT. This CDR3 contains 14 residues. The CDR3 spells CASTPGQGNSPLHF. The CDR3 nucleotides read TGTGCCAGCACCCCGGGACAGGGAAATTCACCCCTCCACTTT.

The CDR3 DNA reads as TGTGCCAGCAGCTTGTGGGGCAGGCACCTCTATGGCTACACCTTC. It yields the protein CASSLWGRHLYGYTF. The chain combines TRBV5-6 with TRBJ1-2, with D possibly matching TRBD1 (5 bases). The ends were cut back, 1 base at V and 4 bases at J, with 14 bases in the middle. This CDR3 region has 15 residues. Germline V lookup: CDR1 SGHDT, CDR2 YYEEEE.

This clone appeared a few times. The chain combines TRBV6-5 with TRBJ2-3, with 9 positions matching TRBD2. The CDR3 consists of 13 residues. V dropped 7 bases and J dropped 6; count of bases not matched to a gene: 5. CDR1 MNHEY and CDR2 SVGAGI come from the germline V gene. CDR3: CASMGLAKDTQYF. CDR3 DNA: TGTGCCAGCATGGGACTAGCTAAGGATACGCAGTATTTT.

V usage is TRBV5-4 and J usage is TRBJ2-3, with 13 bases matching TRBD2. V shed 4 bases and J 3 bases; nucleotides not matched to a gene: 8. Germline V lookup: CDR1 SGHNT, CDR2 YYREEE (reference sequence). The CDR3 has 17 residues. In DNA, the CDR3 is TGTGCCAGCAGCCGAGGACTAGCGGGAGATGTAACAGATACGCAGTATTTT. This gives the protein CASSRGLAGDVTDTQYF.

The sample holds one count of this clone. The genes are TRBV3-1 (or the pseudogene TRBV3-2) and TRBJ2-2; 10 bases align to TRBD1. This CDR3 is built from 18 residues. V lost 1 base to trimming and J lost 2 bases; unmatched junction nucleotides: 7. In germline, CDR1 is LGHDT, CDR2 YNNKEL (reference sequence). The CDR3 reads CASSQGQGAAANTGELFF. DNA for the CDR3: TGTGCCAGCAGCCAAGGACAGGGGGCTGCGGCAAACACCGGGGAGCTGTTTTTT.

This clone was found once. This chain uses TRBV13 with TRBJ1-6; 7 nucleotides match TRBD1. The CDR3 consists of 14 residues. V shed 8 bases, J shed 6 bases, and the junction held 7 bases outside the gene matches. Germline values: CDR1 PRHDT, CDR2 FYEKMQ (reference sequence). CDR3 nucleotide sequence: TGTGCCAGCCGTTCCGGGACAGCTAATTCACCCCTCCACTTT. The encoded protein is CASRSGTANSPLHF.

This clone was picked up a small number of times. This chain connects TRBV6-6 to TRBJ1-6; the D gene is possibly TRBD1 (6 bases). In germline, CDR1 is MNHNY, CDR2 SVGAGI (reference sequence). The V end was cut by 6 bases, the J end by 7 bases, with 13 bases between. This CDR3 has 14 amino acids. CDR3 loop: CASSWTDLNSPLHF. CDR3 nucleotides: TGTGCCAGCAGCTGGACAGATTTGAATTCACCCCTCCACTTT.

The V gene is TRBV6-5, the J gene TRBJ2-5, with TRBD1 identical over 8 bases. The CDR3 length is 16 residues. Germline V gene sequence: CDR1 MNHEY, CDR2 SVGAGI. The V and J ends lost 4 bases and 4 bases, in that order; junction bases with no gene match: 11. The CDR3 nucleotides read TGTGCCAGCAGTTTGCCCGCGTTACAGGGGGGAGAGACCCAGTACTTC. Translation gives CASSLPALQGGETQYF.

CDR3 in amino acids: CASSTDGTVASWGYF. As DNA, the CDR3 is TGTGCCAGCAGTACGGACGGGACAGTAGCATCTTGGGGGTACTTC. This chain joins TRBV28 and TRBJ2-7; the match to TRBD1 covers 7 bases. From germline, CDR1 is MDHEN and CDR2 SYDVKM. The CDR3 totals 15 residues. Trimming cost V 5 bases and J 12 bases; bases outside gene matches: 19.